The 25 T cell receptor beta chains below come from one sample, sequenced in a study of shared clonotypes between healthy human individuals. Profiling relied on immunoSEQ multiplex PCR, and the TCRdb table lists in-frame clones only, not all of them. The sample consists of over 950,000 clones, approximately 75% of them appearing once. The specimen was memory CD4+ T cells from PBMCs. Stated subset: CD45RA-negative fraction. The receptor set was obtained from a man aged 18 to 29 in good health. Some clones in this sample may be carry-over from other donors' samples.

Concerning this clone: A much larger clonotype is one base distant, so this may be a read error. The sample contains more than one DNA sequence encoding this CDR3. This chain connects TRBV27 to TRBJ1-1; a weak D match, TRBD1 (5 bases). The CDR3 covers 11 residues. The ends were cut back, 7 bases at V and 4 bases at J, with 7 bases in the middle. Per germline, CDR1 MNHEY and CDR2 SMNVEV (reference sequence). The DNA of the CDR3 is TGTGCCAGCATGGGACGCACTGAAGCTTTCTTT. Translating it yields CASMGRTEAFF.

The V and J genes are TRBV28 and TRBJ1-5; 7 positions match TRBD1. The CDR3 runs to 13 residues. Germline values: CDR1 MDHEN, CDR2 SYDVKM. With V trimmed by 7 bases and J by 6 bases, 6 bases remained unmatched. The CDR3 here is CASNRGRGQPQHF. CDR3 DNA: TGTGCCAGCAATAGGGGGCGCGGTCAGCCCCAGCATTTT.

This clone was seen a few times. V and J are TRBV15 and TRBJ1-4; TRBD1 might be the D (5 bases). This CDR3 has 16 residues. CDR1 LNHNV and CDR2 YYDKDF come from the germline V gene (reference sequence). V lost 2 bases and J 0 bases, leaving 10 bases between the germline ends. The CDR3 DNA sequence: TGTGCCACCAGCAGACAGGGACTTACAACTAATGAAAAACTGTTTTTT. It yields the protein CATSRQGLTTNEKLFF.

The V call is TRBV2, the J call TRBJ2-1, with 7 nucleotides matching TRBD2. The CDR3 spans 13 residues. Germline CDR1 is SNHLY and CDR2 is FYNNEI. V trimming: 8 bases; J trimming: 9 bases; junction bases outside the gene matches: 10. In DNA form, the CDR3 reads TGTGCCAGCGGCCCCAATGGGAGGGGTGAGCAGTTCTTC. The encoded protein is CASGPNGRGEQFF.

The chain carries TRBV4-3 and TRBJ2-3; a weak D match, TRBD2 (7 bases). Germline CDR1 is LGHNA and CDR2 is YSLEER. The CDR3 is made up of 20 amino acids. V was shortened by 2 bases and J by 5 bases, with 29 bases between the two germline ends. The CDR3: CASSQQVGWGGGLLEDTQYF. Written as DNA, the CDR3 is TGCGCCAGCAGCCAACAGGTGGGCTGGGGGGGCGGCCTCCTTGAAGATACGCAGTATTTT.

In this sample, this clone turned up a few times. This chain links TRBV27 with TRBJ1-1; 9 bases align to TRBD1. The germline gives CDR1 MNHEY, CDR2 SMNVEV (reference sequence). This CDR3 is built from 14 residues. V was pared by 5 bases and J by 2 bases, with 3 bases of the junction left unmatched. CDR3 nucleotides: TGTGCCAGCAGTGGGACAGGGCCTAACACTGAAGCTTTCTTT. Encoded protein: CASSGTGPNTEAFF.

This chain joins TRBV5-1 and TRBJ1-2; D is ambiguous. From germline, CDR1 is SGHRS and CDR2 YFSETQ. V lost 0 bases and J 7 bases, leaving 19 bases between the germline ends. This CDR3 spans 16 amino acids. CDR3 protein: CASSLVGDPGAGGYTF. Here the CDR3 DNA reads TGCGCCAGCAGCTTGGTAGGCGATCCAGGAGCAGGTGGCTACACCTTC.

The genes are TRBV11-2 and TRBJ2-3; TRBD2 agrees at 7 bases. This CDR3 is built from 15 residues. After removal of 0 bases from V and 1 base from J, the junction contained 1 base not matched to a gene. Germline assignment: CDR1 SGHAT and CDR2 FQNNGV. For the CDR3, the DNA is TGTGCCAGCAGCTTAGACCGGGAGGGCACAGATACGCAGTATTTT. It specifies CASSLDREGTDTQYF.

This chain links TRBV7-2 with TRBJ2-1, with 14 bases that match TRBD2. V dropped 6 bases and J dropped 8; count of bases not matched to a gene: 6. This CDR3 is built from 15 residues. Germline assignment: CDR1 SGHTA and CDR2 FQGNSA. The CDR3 here is CASRSGLAGVDEQFF. The CDR3 DNA reads as TGTGCCAGCAGATCGGGACTAGCGGGAGTGGATGAGCAGTTCTTC.

The rearrangement joins TRBV27 to TRBJ2-7; 7 positions match TRBD1. The CDR3 spans 14 residues. The trim removed 2 bases at V and 2 bases at J, leaving 3 bases unmatched. CDR1 and CDR2 (germline): MNHEY, SMNVEV (reference sequence). CDR3 coding DNA: TGTGCCAGCAGTTTAGCAGGGGGTGCCTACGAGCAGTACTTC. Its protein product is CASSLAGGAYEQYF.

This clone was seen at least ten times. This chain joins TRBV5-1 and TRBJ1-2; D is perhaps TRBD1 (5 bases). The CDR3 has 14 residues. Per germline, CDR1 SGHRS and CDR2 YFSETQ. Trimming removed 2 bases from V and 4 bases from J, with 12 bases in between. As DNA, the CDR3 is TGCGCCAGCAGCTTTTTCCAGGGCTCCTATGGCTACACCTTC. This codes for CASSFFQGSYGYTF.

The chain is built from TRBV4-2 and TRBJ1-1; D gene unclear. V lost 0 bases, J lost 4 bases, and 9 bases lay in between. CDR1 is LGHNA and CDR2 is YNFKEQ in the germline V gene. The CDR3 is 14 residues long. CDR3 residues: CASSQEVVSTEAFF. CDR3 bases: TGTGCCAGCAGCCAAGAAGTGGTTAGCACTGAAGCTTTCTTT.

The chain links TRBV7-2 to TRBJ2-1; D assignment may be TRBD1 or TRBD2 (5 bases each). The V end lost 5 bases, the J end lost 0 bases, and 11 bases lay between the germline ends. Germline CDR1 and CDR2: SGHTA and FQGNSA. The CDR3 consists of 15 residues. CDR3: CASSGDVSSYNEQFF. The CDR3, as DNA: TGTGCCAGCAGCGGGGACGTCAGCTCCTACAATGAGCAGTTCTTC.

A remark on this clone: This sample includes further DNA sequences coding for the same CDR3. The CDR3 nucleotides are TGTGCCAGCAGTTTAAGCGGGGAGCTGTTTTTT. Translation: CASSLSGELFF. The J gene is TRBJ2-2, the V gene TRBV28; D gene ambiguous. Trimming removed 2 bases from V and 7 bases from J, with 2 bases in between. Germline CDR1 and CDR2: MDHEN and SYDVKM. The CDR3 consists of 11 residues. The variable domain in full, completed from reference TRBV28 and TRBJ2-2, reads DVKVTQSSRYLVKRTGEKVFLECVQDMDHENMFWYRQDPGLGLRLIYFSYDVKMKEKGDIPEGYSVSREKKERFSLILESASTNQTSMYLCASSLSGELFFGEGSRLTVL.

This rearrangement joins TRBV6-6 to TRBJ2-1; 8 bases fit TRBD1. This CDR3 is built from 14 residues. V dropped 5 bases and J dropped 4; count of bases not matched to a gene: 4. From germline, CDR1 is MNHNY and CDR2 SVGAGI (reference sequence). The CDR3 is CASSPGQGYNEQFF. The CDR3 DNA reads as TGTGCCAGCAGTCCCGGACAGGGTTACAATGAGCAGTTCTTC.

As regards this clone: This clone may be a read error of a much larger clone one base away. This chain links TRBV7-9 with TRBJ1-5; 8 bases line up with TRBD1. The CDR3 is 14 amino acids. Losses at the gene ends were 5 bases for V and 3 bases for J; bases not matched to a gene: 3. Germline lookup yields CDR1 SEHNR and CDR2 FQNEAQ (reference sequence). The CDR3 nucleotides read TGTGCCAGCAGCGCGACAGGGGACAATCAGCCCCAGCATTTT. It specifies CASSATGDNQPQHF.

This clone showed up just a few times. Other DNA sequences in this sample translate to the same CDR3. This chain links TRBV28 with TRBJ2-3; D could derive from TRBD1 or TRBD2 (6 bases each). This CDR3 has 13 amino acids. V lost 5 bases and J lost 4, with 10 bases in between. Germline CDR1 MDHEN, CDR2 SYDVKM. CDR3 sequence (DNA): TGTGCCAGCAGTCCCGGGGGCCCAGATACGCAGTATTTT. As protein: CASSPGGPDTQYF.

The chain recombines TRBV6-5 with TRBJ2-7; 7 bases agree with TRBD1. CDR1 and CDR2 (germline): MNHEY, SVGAGI. J was trimmed by 4 bases and V by 0 bases; bases with no gene match: 6. This CDR3 spans 15 amino acids. The CDR3 bases are TGTGCCAGCAGTTACTCGACACAGGGGCTTTACGAGCAGTACTTC. Its protein product is CASSYSTQGLYEQYF.

The rearrangement uses TRBV30 and TRBJ2-7; no reliable D call. Germline V gives CDR1 GTSNPN, CDR2 SVGIG (reference sequence). The CDR3 is 13 residues long. V was pared by 0 bases and J by 3 bases, with 9 bases between. This CDR3 is CAWSVRAFYEQYF. DNA of the CDR3: TGTGCCTGGAGTGTCAGAGCCTTCTACGAGCAGTACTTC.

CDR3 protein: CASSSGFGSWEPQHF. CDR3 in DNA: TGTGCCAGCAGTTCGGGGTTTGGCTCGTGGGAGCCCCAGCATTTT. The V gene is TRBV6-1, the J gene TRBJ1-5; no reliable D call. Between the trimmed V and J ends, which lost 5 bases and 8 bases, there was a span of 19 bases. The CDR3 has 15 amino acids. Per germline, CDR1 MNHNS and CDR2 SASEGT.

The chain recombines TRBV28 with TRBJ2-3; D is perhaps TRBD1 (6 bases). Germline V gives CDR1 MDHEN, CDR2 SYDVKM. This CDR3 has 13 residues. V was cut by 3 bases and J by 4 bases, with 8 bases left in between. The CDR3 sequence: CASSFGGADTQYF. CDR3 sequence (DNA): TGTGCCAGCAGTTTTGGGGGCGCAGATACGCAGTATTTT.

This chain connects TRBV18 to TRBJ2-5, with D possibly TRBD1 on 7 matching bases. Per germline, CDR1 KGHSH and CDR2 LQKENI. Trimming pared 2 bases from V and 5 bases from J, leaving 15 bases between. The CDR3 covers 15 residues. CDR3 in DNA: TGTGCCAGCTCACCAGGAGGGGGCAATAGGGAGACCCAGTACTTC. Protein product: CASSPGGGNRETQYF. Supplemented by reference TRBV18 and TRBJ2-5, the full variable domain reads NAGVMQNPRHLVRRRGQEARLRCSPMKGHSHVYWYRQLPEEGLKFMVYLQKENIIDESGMPKERFSAEFPKEGPSILRIQQVVRGDSAAYFCASSPGGGNRETQYFGPGTRLLVL.

This chain joins TRBV29-1 and TRBJ2-1; D is perhaps TRBD2 (6 bases). V gave up 4 bases and J gave up 9 bases, with 10 bases separating them. Germline assignment: CDR1 SQVTM and CDR2 ANQGSEA. The CDR3 runs to 11 residues. The CDR3 sequence is CSVGKRAEQFF. In DNA, the CDR3 is TGCAGCGTTGGTAAGCGGGCTGAGCAGTTCTTC.

This sequence joins TRBV19 and TRBJ1-1; D gene uncertain. This CDR3 spans 16 amino acids. Trimming stripped 3 bases from V and 0 bases from J, with 14 bases between. In germline, CDR1 is LNHDA, CDR2 SQIVND (reference sequence). The CDR3 sequence is CASSIWTGGMNTEAFF. For the CDR3, the DNA is TGTGCCAGTAGTATCTGGACGGGAGGGATGAACACTGAAGCTTTCTTT.

The table lists this clone with a count of one. V gene TRBV5-1 combines with J gene TRBJ2-3; no reliable D call. CDR1 and CDR2 from the germline V gene are SGHRS and YFSETQ. The CDR3 is 15 amino acids. Trimming shortened V by 5 bases and J by 0 bases, and 13 bases separated the two germline ends. The CDR3 here is CASRSLITSTDTQYF. CDR3 DNA sequence: TGCGCCAGCAGGAGCCTGATTACTAGCACAGATACGCAGTATTTT. Full variable domain (missing parts from reference TRBV5-1 and TRBJ2-3): KAGVTQTPRYLIKTRGQQVTLSCSPISGHRSVSWYQQTPGQGLQFLFEYFSETQRNKGNFPGRFSGRQFSNSRSEMNVSTLELGDSALYLCASRSLITSTDTQYFGPGTRLTVL.